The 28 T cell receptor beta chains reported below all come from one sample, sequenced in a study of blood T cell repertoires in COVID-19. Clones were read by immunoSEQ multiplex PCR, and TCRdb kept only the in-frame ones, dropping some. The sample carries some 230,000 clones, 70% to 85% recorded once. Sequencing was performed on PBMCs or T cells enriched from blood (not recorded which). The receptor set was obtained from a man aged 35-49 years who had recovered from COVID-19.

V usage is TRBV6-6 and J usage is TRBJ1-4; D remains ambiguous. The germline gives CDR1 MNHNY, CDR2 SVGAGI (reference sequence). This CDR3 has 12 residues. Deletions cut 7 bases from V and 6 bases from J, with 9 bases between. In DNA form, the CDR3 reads TGTGCCAGCAACAGACCGGATGAAAAACTGTTTTTT. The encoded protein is CASNRPDEKLFF.

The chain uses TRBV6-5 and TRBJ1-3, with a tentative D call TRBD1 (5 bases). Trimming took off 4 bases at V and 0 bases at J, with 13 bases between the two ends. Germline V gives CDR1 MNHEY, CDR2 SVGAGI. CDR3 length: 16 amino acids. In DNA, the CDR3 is TGTGCCAGCAGTTCCGTACAGGTCTACTCTGGAAACACCATATATTTT. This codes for CASSSVQVYSGNTIYF.

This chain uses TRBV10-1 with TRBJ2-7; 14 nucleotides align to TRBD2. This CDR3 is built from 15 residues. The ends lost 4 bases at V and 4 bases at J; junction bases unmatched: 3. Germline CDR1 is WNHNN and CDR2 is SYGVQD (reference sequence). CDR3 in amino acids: CASSAGLAGGYEQYF. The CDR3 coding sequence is TGCGCCAGCAGTGCCGGACTAGCGGGAGGATACGAGCAGTACTTC.

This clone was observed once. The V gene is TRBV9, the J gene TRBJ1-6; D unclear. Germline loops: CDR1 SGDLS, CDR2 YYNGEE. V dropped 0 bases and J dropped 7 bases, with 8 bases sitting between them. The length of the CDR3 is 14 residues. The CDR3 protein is CASSVDAMNSPLHF. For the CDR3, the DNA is TGTGCCAGCAGCGTAGATGCTATGAATTCACCCCTCCACTTT.

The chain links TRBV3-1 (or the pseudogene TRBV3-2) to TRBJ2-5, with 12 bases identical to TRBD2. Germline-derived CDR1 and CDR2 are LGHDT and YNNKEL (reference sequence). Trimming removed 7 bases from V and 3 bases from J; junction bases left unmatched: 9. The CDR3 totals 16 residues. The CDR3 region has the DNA TGTGCCAGCAACTGGGCGACTAGCGGGGGAAAAGAGACCCAGTACTTC. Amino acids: CASNWATSGGKETQYF.

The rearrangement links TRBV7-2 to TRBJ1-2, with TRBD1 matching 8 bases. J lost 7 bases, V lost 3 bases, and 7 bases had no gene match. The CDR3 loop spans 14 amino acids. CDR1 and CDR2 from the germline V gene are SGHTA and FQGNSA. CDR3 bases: TGTGCCAGCAGCTTCCCGGACAGGGAGACTGGCTACACCTTC. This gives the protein CASSFPDRETGYTF.

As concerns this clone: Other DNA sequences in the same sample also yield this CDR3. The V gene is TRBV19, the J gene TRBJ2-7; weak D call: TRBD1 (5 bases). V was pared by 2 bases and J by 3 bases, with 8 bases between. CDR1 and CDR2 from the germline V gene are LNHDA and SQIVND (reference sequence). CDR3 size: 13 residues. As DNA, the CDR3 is TGTGCCAGTAGTATAACAGGTAGCTACGAGCAGTACTTC. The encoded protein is CASSITGSYEQYF.

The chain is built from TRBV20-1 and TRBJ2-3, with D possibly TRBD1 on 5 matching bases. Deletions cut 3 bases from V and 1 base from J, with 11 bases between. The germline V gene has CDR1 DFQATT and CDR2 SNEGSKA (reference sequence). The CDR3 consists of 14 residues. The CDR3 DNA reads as TGCAGTGCTAGTATTACAGGAGGCACAGATACGCAGTATTTT. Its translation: CSASITGGTDTQYF.

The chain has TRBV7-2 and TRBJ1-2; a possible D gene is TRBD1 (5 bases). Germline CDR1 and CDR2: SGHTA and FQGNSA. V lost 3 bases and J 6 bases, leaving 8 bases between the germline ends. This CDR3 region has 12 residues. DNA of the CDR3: TGTGCCAGCAGCTTCCCAGGGCATGGCTACACCTTC. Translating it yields CASSFPGHGYTF. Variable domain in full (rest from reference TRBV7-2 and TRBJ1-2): GAGVSQSPSNKVTEKGKDVELRCDPISGHTALYWYRQSLGQGLEFLIYFQGNSAPDKSGLPSDRFSAERTGGSVSTLTIQRTQQEDSAVYLCASSFPGHGYTFGSGTRLTVV.

The CDR3 sequence: CASSLRQAGETQYF. The CDR3 DNA follows: TGTGCCAGCAGTCTCCGACAAGCTGGGGAGACCCAGTACTTC. The chain links TRBV27 to TRBJ2-5; D unresolved. The CDR3 spans 14 residues. Between the trimmed V and J ends, which lost 5 bases and 5 bases, there was a span of 15 bases. Germline CDR1 and CDR2: MNHEY and SMNVEV (reference sequence).

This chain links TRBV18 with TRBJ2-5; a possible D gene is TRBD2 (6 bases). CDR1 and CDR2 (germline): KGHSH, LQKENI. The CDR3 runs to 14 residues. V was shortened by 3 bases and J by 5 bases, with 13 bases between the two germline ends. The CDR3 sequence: CASSPSGRGETQYF. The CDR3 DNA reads TGTGCCAGCTCACCGTCGGGACGGGGGGAGACCCAGTACTTC.

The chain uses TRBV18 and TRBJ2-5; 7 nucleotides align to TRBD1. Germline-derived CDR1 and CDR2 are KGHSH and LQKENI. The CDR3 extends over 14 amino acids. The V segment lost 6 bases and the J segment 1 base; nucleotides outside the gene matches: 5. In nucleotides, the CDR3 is TGTGCCAGCTCCCCGGGACAGACCCAAGAGACCCAGTACTTC. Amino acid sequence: CASSPGQTQETQYF.

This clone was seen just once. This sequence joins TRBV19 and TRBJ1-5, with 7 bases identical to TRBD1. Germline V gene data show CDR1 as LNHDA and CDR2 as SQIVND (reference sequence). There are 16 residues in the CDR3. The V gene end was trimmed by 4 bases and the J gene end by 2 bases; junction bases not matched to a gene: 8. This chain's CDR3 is CASSTIGGKGNQPQHF. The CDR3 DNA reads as TGTGCCAGTAGTACTATAGGGGGCAAAGGCAATCAGCCCCAGCATTTT.

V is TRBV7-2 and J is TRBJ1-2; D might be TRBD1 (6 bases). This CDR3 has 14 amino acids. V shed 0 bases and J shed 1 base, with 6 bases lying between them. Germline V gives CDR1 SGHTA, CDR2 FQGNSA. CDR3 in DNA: TGTGCCAGCAGCTTAGCACAGGGTAACTATGGCTACACCTTC. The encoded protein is CASSLAQGNYGYTF.

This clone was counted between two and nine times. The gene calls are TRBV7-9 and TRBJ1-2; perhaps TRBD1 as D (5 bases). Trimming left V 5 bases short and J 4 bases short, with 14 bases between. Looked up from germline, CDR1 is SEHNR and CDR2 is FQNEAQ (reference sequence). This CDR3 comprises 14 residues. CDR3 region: CASSTGQRAYGYTF. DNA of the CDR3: TGTGCCAGCAGCACCGGACAACGGGCCTATGGCTACACCTTC.

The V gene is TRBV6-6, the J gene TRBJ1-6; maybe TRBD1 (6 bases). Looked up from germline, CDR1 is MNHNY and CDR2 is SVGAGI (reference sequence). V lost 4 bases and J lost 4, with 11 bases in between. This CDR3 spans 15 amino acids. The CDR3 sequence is CASSLSGQYNSPLHF. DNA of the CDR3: TGTGCCAGCAGTTTGTCGGGACAATATAATTCACCCCTCCACTTT.

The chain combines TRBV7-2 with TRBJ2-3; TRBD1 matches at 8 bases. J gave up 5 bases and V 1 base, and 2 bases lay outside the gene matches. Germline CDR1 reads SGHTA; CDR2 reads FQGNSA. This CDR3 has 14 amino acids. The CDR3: CASSLDRGVDTQYF. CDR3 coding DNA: TGTGCCAGCAGCTTAGACAGGGGGGTAGATACGCAGTATTTT.

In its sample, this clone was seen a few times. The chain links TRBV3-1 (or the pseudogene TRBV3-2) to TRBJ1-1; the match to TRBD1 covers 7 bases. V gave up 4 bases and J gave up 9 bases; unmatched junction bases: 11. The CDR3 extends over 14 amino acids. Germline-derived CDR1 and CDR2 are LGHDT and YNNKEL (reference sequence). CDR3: CASSRGQNVIQAFF. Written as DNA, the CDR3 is TGTGCCAGCAGCCGGGGACAGAATGTAATTCAAGCTTTCTTT.

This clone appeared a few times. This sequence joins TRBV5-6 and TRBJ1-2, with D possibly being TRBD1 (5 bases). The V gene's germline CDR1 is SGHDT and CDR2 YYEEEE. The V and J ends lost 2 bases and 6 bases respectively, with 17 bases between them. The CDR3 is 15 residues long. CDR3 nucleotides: TGTGCCAGCAGCTTTGAAGGGGCGGAAATAGATGGCTACACCTTC. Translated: CASSFEGAEIDGYTF.

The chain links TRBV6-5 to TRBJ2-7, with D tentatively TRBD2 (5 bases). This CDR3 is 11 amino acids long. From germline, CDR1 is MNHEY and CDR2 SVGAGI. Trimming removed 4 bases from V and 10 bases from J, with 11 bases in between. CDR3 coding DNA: TGTGCCAGCAGTTCCGCGGGTTATCAGTACTTC. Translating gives CASSSAGYQYF.

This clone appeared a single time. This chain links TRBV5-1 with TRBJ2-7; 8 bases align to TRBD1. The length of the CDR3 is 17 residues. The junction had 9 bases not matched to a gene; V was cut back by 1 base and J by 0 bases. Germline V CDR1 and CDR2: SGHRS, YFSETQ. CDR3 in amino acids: CASSLTFPGQVSYEQYF. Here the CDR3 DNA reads TGCGCCAGCAGCTTGACTTTCCCGGGACAGGTCTCCTACGAGCAGTACTTC.

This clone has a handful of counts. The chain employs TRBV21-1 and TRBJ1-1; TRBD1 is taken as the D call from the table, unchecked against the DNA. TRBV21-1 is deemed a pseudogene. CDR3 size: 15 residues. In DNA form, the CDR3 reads TGTGCCAGCAGCAGTTGCCGGCAGGGGGGAACTGAAGCTTTCTTT. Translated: CASSSCRQGGTEAFF.

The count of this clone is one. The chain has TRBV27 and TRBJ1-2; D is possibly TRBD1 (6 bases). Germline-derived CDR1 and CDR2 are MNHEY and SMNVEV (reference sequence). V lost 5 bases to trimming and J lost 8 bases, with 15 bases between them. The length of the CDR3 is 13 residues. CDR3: CASSPSGARGYTF. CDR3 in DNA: TGTGCCAGCAGTCCGTCAGGGGCGCGAGGCTACACCTTC.

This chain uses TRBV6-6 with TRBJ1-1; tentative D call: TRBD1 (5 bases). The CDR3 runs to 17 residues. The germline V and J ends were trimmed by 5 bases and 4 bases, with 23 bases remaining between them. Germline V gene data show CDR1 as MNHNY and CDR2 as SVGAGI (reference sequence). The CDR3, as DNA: TGTGCCAGCAGTCCCCCGTTATCCGGACACAAAGCCACTGAAGCTTTCTTT. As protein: CASSPPLSGHKATEAFF.

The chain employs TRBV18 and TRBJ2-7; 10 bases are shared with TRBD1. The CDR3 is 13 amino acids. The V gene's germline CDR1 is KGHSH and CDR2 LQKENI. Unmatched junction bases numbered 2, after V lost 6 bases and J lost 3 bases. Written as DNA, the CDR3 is TGTGCCAGCTCCGGACAGGGGGTCTACGAGCAGTACTTC. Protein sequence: CASSGQGVYEQYF.

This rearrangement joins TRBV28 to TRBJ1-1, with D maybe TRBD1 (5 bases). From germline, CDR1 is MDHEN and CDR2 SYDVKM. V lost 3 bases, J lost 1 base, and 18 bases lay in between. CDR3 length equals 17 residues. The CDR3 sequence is CASSFYYWTPGNTEAFF. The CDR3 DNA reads TGTGCCAGCAGTTTCTACTATTGGACACCCGGGAACACTGAAGCTTTCTTT.

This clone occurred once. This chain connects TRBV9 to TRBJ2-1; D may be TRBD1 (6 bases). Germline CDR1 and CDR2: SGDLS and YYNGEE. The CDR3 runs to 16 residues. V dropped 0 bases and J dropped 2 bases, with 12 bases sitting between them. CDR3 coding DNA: TGTGCCAGCAGCGTAGAGGGCAGGGACACCTACAATGAGCAGTTCTTC. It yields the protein CASSVEGRDTYNEQFF. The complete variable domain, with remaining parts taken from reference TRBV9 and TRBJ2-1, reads DSGVTQTPKHLITATGQRVTLRCSPRSGDLSVYWYQQSLDQGLQFLIQYYNGEERAKGNILERFSAQQFPDLHSELNLSSLELGDSALYFCASSVEGRDTYNEQFFGPGTRLTVL.

The CDR3 here is CASSLRYAYEQYF. Here the CDR3 DNA reads TGCGCCAGCAGCTTGCGGTATGCCTACGAGCAGTACTTC. The chain recombines TRBV5-1 with TRBJ2-7; D gene unclear. The CDR3 runs 13 residues. Trimming shortened V by 1 base and J by 2 bases, and 7 bases separated the two germline ends. Germline V gene sequence: CDR1 SGHRS, CDR2 YFSETQ.